This is a list of T cell receptor beta chains from one sample in a study of graft-versus-host responses after intestinal transplantation. Generated by immunoSEQ multiplex PCR, the TCRdb table keeps only in-frame clones and is missing some. The repertoire holds 90,000 to 120,000 clones, with roughly 87% as singletons. The antigens these receptors bind are not known. Sequences were derived from unstimulated CD4+ T cells sorted from spleen or lymph node cells, sampled before intestinal transplant. The source of these receptors is a human donor who received an intestinal transplant. CDR3s include the opening cysteine and the closing phenylalanine or tryptophan. Fields, in order: V gene, clone size, J gene, CDR3 protein. Where a row states a size, it is once, few, many or the class of an expanded clone; other rows omit it.

v_call: TRBV9; clone_size: NA; j_call: TRBJ2-5; cdr3_aa: CASSVGGSEETQYF
v_call: TRBV11-2; clone_size: NA; j_call: TRBJ2-7; cdr3_aa: CASSNYEQYF
v_call: TRBV19; clone_size: NA; j_call: TRBJ2-1; cdr3_aa: CASTTHRGRSNEQFF
v_call: TRBV7-3; clone_size: few; j_call: TRBJ2-1; cdr3_aa: CASSLTTSGSSYNEQFF
v_call: TRBV7-9; clone_size: NA; j_call: TRBJ1-5; cdr3_aa: CASSTRDRVRQPQHF
v_call: TRBV7-8; clone_size: NA; j_call: TRBJ2-6; cdr3_aa: CASSSAGYPQSRANVLTF
v_call: TRBV28; clone_size: NA; j_call: TRBJ2-7; cdr3_aa: CASGFGYRGSAEQYF
v_call: TRBV2; clone_size: few; j_call: TRBJ2-2; cdr3_aa: CASSEYGTREELFF
v_call: TRBV28; clone_size: once; j_call: TRBJ2-3; cdr3_aa: CASSLWGETGEMGTDTQYF
v_call: TRBV5-5; clone_size: NA; j_call: TRBJ1-5; cdr3_aa: CASSSDRGHQPQHF
v_call: TRBV4-1; clone_size: NA; j_call: TRBJ1-5; cdr3_aa: CASSQDRNQPQHF
v_call: TRBV11-2; clone_size: NA; j_call: TRBJ1-3; cdr3_aa: CASSPSGRGNTIYF
v_call: TRBV5-6; clone_size: NA; j_call: TRBJ2-1; cdr3_aa: CASSLQTSGGALLNEQFF
v_call: TRBV5-1; clone_size: NA; j_call: TRBJ1-6; cdr3_aa: CATRDTHSPLHF
v_call: TRBV4-1; clone_size: NA; j_call: TRBJ2-7; cdr3_aa: CASSQEPGPLEQYF
v_call: TRBV7-6; clone_size: NA; j_call: TRBJ1-1; cdr3_aa: CASSLDSNTEAFF
v_call: TRBV7-3; clone_size: NA; j_call: TRBJ2-2; cdr3_aa: CASSLRGQGSGELFF
v_call: TRBV10-1; clone_size: NA; j_call: TRBJ1-1; cdr3_aa: CASRDGTGEAFF
v_call: TRBV6-6; clone_size: NA; j_call: TRBJ1-1; cdr3_aa: CASTLVGGTEAFF
v_call: TRBV9; clone_size: NA; j_call: TRBJ2-3; cdr3_aa: CASSVVEEKETQYF
v_call: TRBV4-1; clone_size: NA; j_call: TRBJ1-3; cdr3_aa: CASSQDSILGQTGNTIYF
v_call: TRBV19; clone_size: NA; j_call: TRBJ1-1; cdr3_aa: CASSIGRDTEAFF
v_call: TRBV2; clone_size: NA; j_call: TRBJ2-7; cdr3_aa: CASSEWVFRGRYEQYF
v_call: TRBV6-5; clone_size: NA; j_call: TRBJ1-1; cdr3_aa: CASSLEARENTEAFF
v_call: TRBV18; clone_size: NA; j_call: TRBJ2-7; cdr3_aa: CASSPDRVSYEQYF
v_call: TRBV28; clone_size: few; j_call: TRBJ1-6; cdr3_aa: CASSLVSGGNSPLHF
v_call: TRBV5-1; clone_size: NA; j_call: TRBJ1-1; cdr3_aa: CASSFNLGQGGTEAFF
v_call: TRBV7-2; clone_size: NA; j_call: TRBJ2-2; cdr3_aa: CASSPGTGNTGELFF
v_call: TRBV9; clone_size: NA; j_call: TRBJ1-3; cdr3_aa: CASTRAGGRTSGNTIYF
v_call: TRBV5-6; clone_size: few; j_call: TRBJ2-5; cdr3_aa: CASSHRVEETQYF
v_call: TRBV7-9; clone_size: NA; j_call: TRBJ1-6; cdr3_aa: CASSLGNSPLHF
v_call: TRBV6-6; clone_size: NA; j_call: TRBJ1-1; cdr3_aa: CASSSRGAVTEAFF
v_call: TRBV19; clone_size: NA; j_call: TRBJ2-5; cdr3_aa: CASCRGYQETQYF
v_call: TRBV18; clone_size: NA; j_call: TRBJ1-2; cdr3_aa: CASSGGLELYGYTF
v_call: TRBV5-1; clone_size: few; j_call: TRBJ2-3; cdr3_aa: CASSLARETTDTQYF
v_call: TRBV4-2; clone_size: NA; j_call: TRBJ2-2; cdr3_aa: CASSQGLPDTGELFF
v_call: TRBV18; clone_size: NA; j_call: TRBJ1-1; cdr3_aa: CASSPRQGETEAFF
v_call: TRBV6-1; clone_size: few; j_call: TRBJ2-5; cdr3_aa: CASRGLAGEETQYF
v_call: TRBV7-9; clone_size: NA; j_call: TRBJ2-6; cdr3_aa: CASLSAGANVLTF
v_call: TRBV20-1; clone_size: NA; j_call: TRBJ2-5; cdr3_aa: CSARGETQYF
v_call: TRBV30; clone_size: NA; j_call: TRBJ2-3; cdr3_aa: CAWPQRSTDTQYF
v_call: TRBV5-1; clone_size: once; j_call: TRBJ2-3; cdr3_aa: CASSLDGSTDTQYF
v_call: TRBV6-6; clone_size: NA; j_call: TRBJ2-7; cdr3_aa: CASSSNPTASYEQYF
v_call: TRBV4-1; clone_size: NA; j_call: TRBJ2-7; cdr3_aa: CASRPNPGQPYEQYF
v_call: TRBV28; clone_size: NA; j_call: TRBJ2-5; cdr3_aa: CASRPPQETQYF
v_call: TRBV19; clone_size: medium-sized; j_call: TRBJ2-5; cdr3_aa: CASSNRDRAFVQYF
v_call: TRBV29-1; clone_size: NA; j_call: TRBJ2-3; cdr3_aa: CSVEPPGTSGGWMRTDTQYF
v_call: TRBV5-4; clone_size: NA; j_call: TRBJ2-5; cdr3_aa: CASSLARGLGGETQYF
v_call: TRBV4-2; clone_size: NA; j_call: TRBJ2-2; cdr3_aa: CASSPERTGELFF
v_call: TRBV6-1; clone_size: NA; j_call: TRBJ1-2; cdr3_aa: CASRSRRVNYGYTF
v_call: TRBV5-1; clone_size: NA; j_call: TRBJ2-5; cdr3_aa: CASSLGNQETQYF
v_call: TRBV2; clone_size: once; j_call: TRBJ1-2; cdr3_aa: CASSGVPSSYGYTF
v_call: TRBV30; clone_size: NA; j_call: TRBJ2-1; cdr3_aa: CAWSRQGAQVEQFF
v_call: TRBV11-2; clone_size: NA; j_call: TRBJ2-7; cdr3_aa: CASSLAFQGASEQYF
v_call: TRBV7-9; clone_size: NA; j_call: TRBJ2-1; cdr3_aa: CASSLVALTSGRQFF
v_call: TRBV5-6; clone_size: few; j_call: TRBJ2-7; cdr3_aa: CASSLFSLYSYEQYF
v_call: TRBV5-1; clone_size: NA; j_call: TRBJ1-4; cdr3_aa: CASSLIPPGQGEEKLFF
v_call: TRBV9; clone_size: NA; j_call: TRBJ1-4; cdr3_aa: CASSVEGRINEKLFF
v_call: TRBV5-1; clone_size: NA; j_call: TRBJ1-6; cdr3_aa: CASSPRATGESPLHF